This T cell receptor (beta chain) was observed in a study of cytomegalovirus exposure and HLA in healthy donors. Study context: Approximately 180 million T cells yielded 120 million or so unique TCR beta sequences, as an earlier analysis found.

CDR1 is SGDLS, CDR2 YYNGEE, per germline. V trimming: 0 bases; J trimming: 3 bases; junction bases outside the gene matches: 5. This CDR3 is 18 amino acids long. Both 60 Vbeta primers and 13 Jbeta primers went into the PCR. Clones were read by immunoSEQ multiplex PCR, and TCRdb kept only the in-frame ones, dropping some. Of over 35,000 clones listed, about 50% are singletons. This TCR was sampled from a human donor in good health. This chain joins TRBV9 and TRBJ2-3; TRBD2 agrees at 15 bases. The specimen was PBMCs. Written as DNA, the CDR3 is TGTGCCAGCAGCGTAGGGGGAGGGACTAGCGGGAGGACAGATACGCAGTATTTT. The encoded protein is CASSVGGGTSGRTDTQYF.